What follows are 29 T cell receptor beta chains derived from one specimen sequenced in a study of regulatory T cells in long-lasting Graves disease. CDR3-region Arm-PCR and iRepertoire HTBI primers produced the TCR beta libraries. TCRdb re-called the multiplex PCR reads with MiXCR, one entry per CDR3 protein. The sample includes approximately 470,000 distinct CDR3 sequences, around 15% seen only once; the top ten take 9% to 15%. The time point was: newly diagnosed GD, antithyroid drugs for less than 3 months. Isolated PBMC RNA provided the starting material for the TCR library. The data were also submitted as part of a second study, on T cells in Graves' hyperthyroidism and ophthalmopathy.

The sample here was peripheral blood mononuclear cells (PBMCs), taken at new diagnosis, from a patient treated with antithyroid drugs. Every receptor here comes from a man aged 40-55 years with Graves disease.

The chain carries TRBV4-1 and TRBJ2-3, with a weak D call TRBD2 (5 bases). The CDR3 is made up of 16 amino acids. In germline, CDR1 is MGHRA, CDR2 YSYEKL. V shed 0 bases and J shed 2 bases, with 12 bases lying between them. The CDR3 is CASSQDPAVLTDTQYF. In DNA form, the CDR3 reads TGCGCCAGCAGCCAAGATCCAGCGGTTCTCACAGATACGCAGTATTTT.

This clonotype was counted ten times or more. This rearrangement joins TRBV11-2 to TRBJ2-7, with 10 bases aligning to TRBD1. V dropped 3 bases and J dropped 3; count of bases not matched to a gene: 2. The CDR3 has 14 residues. Germline CDR1 is SGHAT and CDR2 is FQNNGV. The DNA of the CDR3 is TGTGCCAGCAGCTTCCGGGACAGGGGCTACGAGCAGTACTTC. Translation gives CASSFRDRGYEQYF.

V gene TRBV19 combines with J gene TRBJ1-5; D not certain. This CDR3 is built from 15 residues. Germline V CDR1 and CDR2: LNHDA, SQIVND (reference sequence). The V end was cut by 1 base, the J end by 3 bases, with 10 bases between. The CDR3 spells CASSIVSGNNQPQHF. The CDR3 DNA is TGTGCCAGTAGTATAGTATCGGGGAACAATCAGCCCCAGCATTTT.

Concerning this clonotype itself: Since a much larger clone is just one base distant, this may be a read error. The chain links TRBV20-1 to TRBJ2-7; D gene ambiguous. Germline V lookup: CDR1 DFQATT, CDR2 SNEGSKA (reference sequence). CDR3 length equals 13 residues. V gave up 7 bases and J gave up 2 bases, with 15 bases separating them. The CDR3 loop is CSDYLREPYEQYF. In DNA form, the CDR3 reads TGCAGTGATTACTTGAGAGAGCCCTACGAGCAGTACTTC.

This clonotype was found many times. The chain combines TRBV5-1 with TRBJ2-7, with 10 bases identical to TRBD1. The V gene's germline CDR1 is SGHRS and CDR2 YFSETQ. V lost 5 bases to trimming and J lost 2 bases; unmatched junction nucleotides: 16. CDR3 length: 18 residues. The CDR3 region is CASRLTATGTGDPYEQYF. CDR3 DNA sequence: TGCGCCAGCAGACTCACTGCCACCGGGACAGGGGATCCCTACGAGCAGTACTTC.

The chain employs TRBV6-1 and TRBJ2-7, with a weak D call TRBD2 (5 bases). V lost 6 bases to trimming and J lost 7 bases, with 22 bases between them. This CDR3 is 15 amino acids long. The germline gives CDR1 MNHNS, CDR2 SASEGT. CDR3 sequence: CASSRPGLEAWEQYF. The CDR3 DNA reads as TGTGCCAGCAGCCGCCCTGGTCTGGAGGCTTGGGAGCAGTACTTC.

This clonotype occurred many times. J is TRBJ1-5 and V is TRBV28; tentatively, D is TRBD1 (5 bases). Trimming took off 8 bases at V and 1 base at J, with 9 bases between the two ends. Looked up from germline, CDR1 is MDHEN and CDR2 is SYDVKM. This CDR3 has 13 amino acids. The CDR3 bases are TGTGCCAGCGGAGGGGTGAGCAATCAGCCCCAGCATTTT. Residues: CASGGVSNQPQHF.

The rearrangement joins TRBV7-3 to TRBJ2-3, with a possible D match to TRBD2 (6 bases). From germline, CDR1 is SGHTA and CDR2 FQGTGA. The V end was cut by 4 bases, the J end by 6 bases, with 17 bases between. CDR3 length equals 15 residues. CDR3 region: CASSSSLADRDTQYF. CDR3 bases: TGTGCCAGCAGCTCTTCTTTAGCGGACCGGGATACGCAGTATTTT.

The V gene is TRBV9, the J gene TRBJ2-7, with TRBD2 matching 9 bases. V shed 0 bases, J shed 4 bases, and the junction held 5 bases outside the gene matches. The CDR3 covers 15 residues. Germline CDR1 is SGDLS and CDR2 is YYNGEE. CDR3 coding DNA: TGTGCCAGCAGCGTAGGGCTAGCGGGGAATTACGAGCAGTACTTC. Encoded protein: CASSVGLAGNYEQYF.

This clonotype occurred many times. This chain links TRBV28 with TRBJ2-1; tentative D call: TRBD2 (6 bases). Germline CDR1 MDHEN, CDR2 SYDVKM. The CDR3 runs to 15 residues. Trimming took off 3 bases at V and 3 bases at J, with 12 bases between the two ends. The CDR3 region is CASSLGGRFYNEQFF. The CDR3 DNA reads TGTGCCAGCAGTTTGGGGGGACGCTTCTACAATGAGCAGTTCTTC.

This chain joins TRBV7-9 and TRBJ1-1; a possible D gene is TRBD1 (6 bases). Germline values: CDR1 SEHNR, CDR2 FQNEAQ (reference sequence). V lost 2 bases, J lost 1 base, and 26 bases lay in between. This CDR3 has 20 amino acids. The CDR3 DNA reads TGTGCCAGCAGCTTACTACCGGGACATGGCCGTCTAAGTGAGAACACTGAAGCTTTCTTT. Translation: CASSLLPGHGRLSENTEAFF.

This clonotype was picked up one time. Since a far larger clone is one base different, this is likely a read error. Because the CDR3 is missing its conserved closing phenylalanine or tryptophan, this is likely a read error. The chain links TRBV11-2 to TRBJ2-1, with 11 bases aligning to TRBD2. The V gene's germline CDR1 is SGHAT and CDR2 FQNNGV. V lost 5 bases to trimming and J lost 4 bases; unmatched junction nucleotides: 7. This CDR3 contains 16 residues. In DNA form, the CDR3 reads TGTGCCAGCAGCATGACTAGCGGGATTAGGTACAATGAGCAGTTCTCC. This encodes CASSMTSGIRYNEQFS.

This clonotype was found many times. This chain joins TRBV28 and TRBJ2-1, with 9 positions matching TRBD2. The germline V gene has CDR1 MDHEN and CDR2 SYDVKM. This CDR3 has 16 amino acids. V lost 1 base and J lost 4; bases outside the gene matches: 5. In DNA form, the CDR3 reads TGTGCCAGCAGTTTATATGGACTAGCGACTTACAATGAGCAGTTCTTC. Translation gives CASSLYGLATYNEQFF.

This clonotype was recorded at least ten times. The chain couples TRBV5-1 to TRBJ2-1; D call uncertain. V was shortened by 0 bases and J by 5 bases, with 12 bases between the two germline ends. The V gene's germline CDR1 is SGHRS and CDR2 YFSETQ. The CDR3 loop spans 15 amino acids. DNA of the CDR3: TGCGCCAGCAGCTTGGAAAGGGTGACCCACAATGAGCAGTTCTTC. Translation gives CASSLERVTHNEQFF.

This clonotype was seen only a few times. V and J are TRBV19 and TRBJ2-7; D remains unclear. Germline V lookup: CDR1 LNHDA, CDR2 SQIVND (reference sequence). The CDR3 sequence is 13 residues long. V lost 6 bases, J lost 5 bases, and 14 bases lay in between. The CDR3 here is CASSSPPEDEQYF. DNA of the CDR3: TGTGCCAGTAGCTCCCCTCCTGAGGACGAGCAGTACTTC.

The CDR3 coding sequence is TGTGCCAGCAGCCTTCCGGGGAGCGGGAGGGCCTACTACAATGAGCAGTTCTTC. This codes for CASSLPGSGRAYYNEQFF. This chain uses TRBV6-1 with TRBJ2-1, with TRBD2 matching 10 bases. CDR1 is MNHNS and CDR2 is SASEGT in the germline V gene. Trimming cost V 6 bases and J 3 bases; bases outside gene matches: 14. The CDR3 consists of 18 residues.

Ten or more counts support this clonotype. The chain has TRBV7-3 and TRBJ2-7, with D perhaps TRBD2 (5 bases). CDR3 size: 15 residues. Deletions cut 0 bases from V and 6 bases from J, with 15 bases between. CDR1 is SGHTA and CDR2 is FQGTGA in the germline V gene. In nucleotides, the CDR3 is TGTGCCAGCAGCTTAACCGGGATCAGCTACTCCGAGCAGTACTTC. Translating gives CASSLTGISYSEQYF.

Regarding this clonotype: A much bigger clone sits one base away, suggesting this may be a read error. V and J are TRBV2 and TRBJ2-6, with D tentatively TRBD1 (5 bases). Germline CDR1 reads SNHLY; CDR2 reads FYNNEI. The CDR3 has 12 residues. CDR3 region: CASGSGANALTF. The CDR3 DNA is TGTGCCAGCGGTTCTGGGGCCAACGCCCTGACTTTC.

The J gene is TRBJ2-2, the V gene TRBV29-1; tentatively, D is TRBD2 (5 bases). Germline CDR1 is SQVTM and CDR2 is ANQGSEA. The CDR3 is made up of 13 amino acids. The germline V and J ends were trimmed by 3 bases and 1 base, with 6 bases remaining between them. CDR3 in DNA: TGCAGCGTTGACGGGGAGAACACCGGGGAGCTGTTTTTT. Translating gives CSVDGENTGELFF.

This clonotype was observed at least ten times. The chain uses TRBV2 and TRBJ2-3, with 9 nucleotides matching TRBD2. There are 15 residues in the CDR3. Looked up from germline, CDR1 is SNHLY and CDR2 is FYNNEI. V gave up 3 bases and J gave up 2 bases; unmatched junction bases: 3. The CDR3 coding sequence is TGTGCCAGCAGTGATCTAGCGGGGAACACAGATACGCAGTATTTT. Protein sequence: CASSDLAGNTDTQYF.

This clonotype was detected many times. DNA of the CDR3: TGCAGTGCTAGAGATCCCGGGAGGACTTCCTACGAGCAGTACTTC. Its translation is CSARDPGRTSYEQYF. The gene calls are TRBV20-1 and TRBJ2-7; TRBD2 agrees at 7 bases. The V segment lost 0 bases and the J segment 1 base; nucleotides outside the gene matches: 6. Germline CDR1 is DFQATT and CDR2 is SNEGSKA (reference sequence). This CDR3 has 15 amino acids.

This clonotype was seen only a few times. The chain recombines TRBV25-1 with TRBJ1-2; D is perhaps TRBD1 (6 bases). Germline V gene sequence: CDR1 MGHDK, CDR2 SYGVNS. Trimming took 2 bases from V and 4 from J, leaving 14 bases between them. This CDR3 is 15 amino acids long. CDR3 amino acids: CASSEGGGRSYGYTF. Here the CDR3 DNA reads TGTGCCAGCAGTGAAGGTGGGGGGCGCAGCTATGGCTACACCTTC.

This clonotype was observed at least ten times. The chain employs TRBV27 and TRBJ2-2, with TRBD2 matching over 7 bases. This CDR3 comprises 18 residues. The V gene's germline CDR1 is MNHEY and CDR2 SMNVEV (reference sequence). With V trimmed by 1 base and J by 1 base, 9 bases remained unmatched. CDR3 region: CASSLLSGVAGNTGELFF. Written as DNA, the CDR3 is TGTGCCAGCAGTTTATTGAGTGGGGTAGCGGGGAACACCGGGGAGCTGTTTTTT.

The J gene is TRBJ2-5, the V gene TRBV20-1; TRBD2 aligns across 8 bases. The V segment lost 0 bases and the J segment 4 bases; nucleotides outside the gene matches: 7. Germline CDR1 reads DFQATT; CDR2 reads SNEGSKA (reference sequence). The CDR3 covers 15 residues. CDR3 sequence: CSARDQREYGETQYF. DNA for the CDR3: TGCAGTGCTAGAGATCAGCGGGAGTATGGAGAGACCCAGTACTTC.

To note about this clonotype: It may be a read error: a sequence one base away is much more abundant. This CDR3 is missing its conserved last phenylalanine or tryptophan, likely due to a read error. The chain has TRBV12-3 or TRBV12-4 and TRBJ1-1; tentatively, D is TRBD1 (5 bases). The CDR3 length is 15 residues. V was shortened by 6 bases and J by 9 bases, with 23 bases between the two germline ends. CDR3 in DNA: TGTGCCAGCAGCCGAAACCTTGGCGGGCCAGGGAAAGCTTTCCTT. Translating it yields CASSRNLGGPGKAFL.

There are many counts of this clonotype. The chain recombines TRBV5-1 with TRBJ1-1; D is unresolved. The CDR3 loop spans 14 amino acids. Between the trimmed V and J ends, which lost 0 bases and 1 base, there was a span of 7 bases. CDR1 and CDR2 (germline): SGHRS, YFSETQ. The CDR3 DNA follows: TGCGCCAGCAGCTTGGATGGAGAGAACACTGAAGCTTTCTTT. As protein: CASSLDGENTEAFF.

The rearrangement links TRBV5-1 to TRBJ2-1, with 13 bases aligning to TRBD2. CDR1 SGHRS and CDR2 YFSETQ come from the germline V gene. V shed 4 bases and J 5 bases; nucleotides not matched to a gene: 3. The length of the CDR3 is 15 residues. The CDR3 loop reads CASSQGLAGHNEQFF. DNA for the CDR3: TGCGCCAGCAGCCAGGGACTAGCGGGGCACAATGAGCAGTTCTTC.

For this clonotype: A read error may account for a junction end that differs from germline. V and J are TRBV29-1 and TRBJ2-7, with D hard to call. Germline V gene sequence: CDR1 SQVTM, CDR2 ANQGSEA. The CDR3 has 11 residues. The CDR3: CSALLGYERYF. CDR3 DNA sequence: TGCAGCGCCCTCCTGGGCTACGAGCGGTACTTC.

Notes on this clonotype: One end of the junction varies from germline; a read error may be responsible. The V gene is TRBV19, the J gene TRBJ2-1; 11 nucleotides agree with TRBD2. The CDR3 length is 15 residues. Per germline, CDR1 LNHDA and CDR2 SQIVND (reference sequence). CDR3 residues: CASSTTSGKDNEQSF. CDR3 sequence (DNA): TGTGCCAGTAGTACGACTAGCGGGAAGGACAATGAGCAGTCCTTC. The variable domain in full, with the rest retrieved from reference TRBV19 and TRBJ2-1, is DGGITQSPKYLFRKEGQNVTLSCEQNLNHDAMYWYRQDPGQGLRLIYYSQIVNDFQKGDIAEGYSVSREKKESFPLTVTSAQKNPTAFYLCASSTTSGKDNEQSFGPGTRLTVL.